This T cell receptor beta chain was found in a study of CD8 T cells in Susac syndrome. The authors reverse transcribed roughly 0.5 to 1 ug RNA with random hexamers. TCRdb passed the immunoSEQ multiplex PCR reads through MiXCR, listing each CDR3 protein once. The table has approximately 270,000 distinct CDR3 sequences, about 94% seen once. The CDR3 has 13 residues. J gave up 5 bases and V 6 bases, and 5 bases lay outside the gene matches. This sequence joins TRBV12-3 or TRBV12-4 and TRBJ2-5, with TRBD2 matching over 8 bases. Sequences were obtained from CD4+ T cells from PBMCs. The TCR originated in a human donor with multiple sclerosis. The DNA for the CDR3 is TGTGCCAGCAGGGTAGCGGGATCGGAGACCCAGTACTTC. Translated, it gives CASRVAGSETQYF.